What follows are 8 T cell receptor beta chains derived from one specimen sequenced in a study of cytomegalovirus exposure and HLA in healthy donors. Sequenced by immunoSEQ multiplex PCR; TCRdb stores in-frame clones only, minus some. The table lists approximately 270,000 clones, roughly 90% of them singletons. Sequenced: PBMCs. The receptor set was obtained from a young man in good health and CMV-seropositive.

The chain links TRBV5-1 to TRBJ2-7; 7 bases match TRBD1. Germline V CDR1 and CDR2: SGHRS, YFSETQ. The CDR3 runs to 15 residues. V lost 4 bases, J lost 1 base, and 8 bases stayed unmatched. CDR3 DNA sequence: TGCGCCAGCAGCCTCCGGAGACAGGGATCCTACGAGCAGTACTTC. As protein: CASSLRRQGSYEQYF.

The chain uses TRBV27 and TRBJ2-5, with TRBD2 matching 9 bases. CDR3 length: 16 amino acids. J was trimmed by 5 bases and V by 6 bases; bases with no gene match: 13. Germline CDR1 MNHEY, CDR2 SMNVEV (reference sequence). In nucleotides, the CDR3 is TGTGCCAGCAGGAGTAGCGGGAGATACCGGGGGGAGACCCAGTACTTC. Its translation: CASRSSGRYRGETQYF.

This chain joins TRBV10-3 and TRBJ1-1; 8 bases map to TRBD1. V lost 6 bases and J lost 1; bases outside the gene matches: 7. The CDR3 is made up of 15 amino acids. Per germline, CDR1 ENHRY and CDR2 SYGVKD. CDR3 nucleotide sequence: TGTGCCATCAGAGACAGGGGAAGTAAGAACACTGAAGCTTTCTTT. It specifies CAIRDRGSKNTEAFF.

V gene TRBV7-2 combines with J gene TRBJ2-1, with 11 bases that match TRBD2. The CDR3 totals 15 residues. The V and J ends lost 5 bases and 7 bases, in that order; junction bases with no gene match: 7. Germline lookup yields CDR1 SGHTA and CDR2 FQGNSA. Here the CDR3 DNA reads TGTGCCAGCAGCCGGGCTAGCGGGAGGTTGAATGAGCAGTTCTTC. It translates to CASSRASGRLNEQFF. The entire variable domain, with the rest obtained from reference TRBV7-2 and TRBJ2-1, is as follows: GAGVSQSPSNKVTEKGKDVELRCDPISGHTALYWYRQSLGQGLEFLIYFQGNSAPDKSGLPSDRFSAERTGGSVSTLTIQRTQQEDSAVYLCASSRASGRLNEQFFGPGTRLTVL.

This chain connects TRBV29-1 to TRBJ2-7; 8 bases agree with TRBD1. Trimming took 1 base from V and 4 from J; bases not matched to a gene: 9. Germline V gives CDR1 SQVTM, CDR2 ANQGSEA. The CDR3 sequence is 15 residues long. The CDR3 spells CSVEGRQGAGYEQYF. In nucleotides, the CDR3 is TGCAGCGTTGAAGGGCGGCAGGGGGCTGGATACGAGCAGTACTTC.

This chain links TRBV28 with TRBJ1-2, with D perhaps TRBD1 (6 bases). Deletions cut 5 bases from V and 8 bases from J, with 21 bases between. The CDR3 has 15 amino acids. The germline V gene encodes CDR1 MDHEN and CDR2 SYDVKM. The CDR3 protein is CASSTTSRGRDGYTF. CDR3 nucleotide sequence: TGTGCCAGCAGTACCACATCCAGGGGAAGAGACGGCTACACCTTC.

The chain carries TRBV9 and TRBJ1-1; D remains unclear. Germline V gene data show CDR1 as SGDLS and CDR2 as YYNGEE. V dropped 0 bases and J dropped 4 bases, with 10 bases sitting between them. The CDR3 consists of 14 residues. CDR3 in amino acids: CASSVEIAGTEAFF. In DNA form, the CDR3 reads TGTGCCAGCAGCGTAGAGATTGCGGGCACTGAAGCTTTCTTT. Together with reference TRBV9 and TRBJ1-1, the CDR3 gives the full variable domain: DSGVTQTPKHLITATGQRVTLRCSPRSGDLSVYWYQQSLDQGLQFLIQYYNGEERAKGNILERFSAQQFPDLHSELNLSSLELGDSALYFCASSVEIAGTEAFFGQGTRLTVV.

V gene TRBV5-1 combines with J gene TRBJ2-2; D remains ambiguous. Germline assignment: CDR1 SGHRS and CDR2 YFSETQ. Trimming removed 5 bases at V and 2 bases at J, with 13 bases between. The CDR3 totals 15 residues. Written as DNA, the CDR3 is TGCGCCAGCAGACAACAGCTACTTAACACCGGGGAGCTGTTTTTT. It specifies CASRQQLLNTGELFF. The whole variable domain, remainder taken from reference TRBV5-1 and TRBJ2-2, is KAGVTQTPRYLIKTRGQQVTLSCSPISGHRSVSWYQQTPGQGLQFLFEYFSETQRNKGNFPGRFSGRQFSNSRSEMNVSTLELGDSALYLCASRQQLLNTGELFFGEGSRLTVL.